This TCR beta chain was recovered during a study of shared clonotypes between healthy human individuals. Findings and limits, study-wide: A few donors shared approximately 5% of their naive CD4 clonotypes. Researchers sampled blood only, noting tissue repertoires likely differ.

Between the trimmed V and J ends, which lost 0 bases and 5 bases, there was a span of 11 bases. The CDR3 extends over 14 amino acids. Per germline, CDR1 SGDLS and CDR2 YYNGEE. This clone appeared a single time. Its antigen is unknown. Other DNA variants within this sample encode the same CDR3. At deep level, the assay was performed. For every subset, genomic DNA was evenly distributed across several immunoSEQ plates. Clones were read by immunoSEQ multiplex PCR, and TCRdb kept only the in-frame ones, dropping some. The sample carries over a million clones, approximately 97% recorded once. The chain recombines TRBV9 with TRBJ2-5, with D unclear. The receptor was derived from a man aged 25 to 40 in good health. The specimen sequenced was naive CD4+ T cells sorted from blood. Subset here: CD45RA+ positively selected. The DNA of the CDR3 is TGTGCCAGCAGCGTAGACGGCAGTCGGGAGACCCAGTACTTC. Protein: CASSVDGSRETQYF. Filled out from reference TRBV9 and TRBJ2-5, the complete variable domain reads DSGVTQTPKHLITATGQRVTLRCSPRSGDLSVYWYQQSLDQGLQFLIQYYNGEERAKGNILERFSAQQFPDLHSELNLSSLELGDSALYFCASSVDGSRETQYFGPGTRLLVL.